The present T cell receptor (beta chain) was sequenced within a study of T-cell memory formation after mild COVID-19. Germline V gene data show CDR1 as SNHLY and CDR2 as FYNNEI. The CDR3 sequence is 14 residues long. V gave up 4 bases and J gave up 1 base, with 10 bases separating them. TCRdb re-analysed the 5' RACE reads in MiXCR, keeping a single row per CDR3 protein. The sample yields 350,000 to 500,000 distinct CDR3 sequences, 20% seen once. Study observations and caveats: CD4+ bias marked clones expanding day 15 to 37, unlike balanced contracting clones.

A remark on this clonotype: Its antigen is not identified.

Sequenced material: PBMCs or a T cell subset sorted from them (not recorded which). The rearrangement joins TRBV2 to TRBJ1-1; D is perhaps TRBD1 (5 bases). The clonotype originates from an adult woman who had mild COVID-19 (a few samples of this study predate the infection). Cell type and time point are not known. The CDR3 DNA is TGTGCCAGCAGTGTCACAGGTTCGAACACTGAAGCTTTCTTT. It specifies CASSVTGSNTEAFF. Complete variable domain (other parts from reference TRBV2 and TRBJ1-1): EPEVTQTPSHQVTQMGQEVILRCVPISNHLYFYWYRQILGQKVEFLVSFYNNEISEKSEIFDDQFSVERPDGSNFTLKIRSTKLEDSAMYFCASSVTGSNTEAFFGQGTRLTVV.